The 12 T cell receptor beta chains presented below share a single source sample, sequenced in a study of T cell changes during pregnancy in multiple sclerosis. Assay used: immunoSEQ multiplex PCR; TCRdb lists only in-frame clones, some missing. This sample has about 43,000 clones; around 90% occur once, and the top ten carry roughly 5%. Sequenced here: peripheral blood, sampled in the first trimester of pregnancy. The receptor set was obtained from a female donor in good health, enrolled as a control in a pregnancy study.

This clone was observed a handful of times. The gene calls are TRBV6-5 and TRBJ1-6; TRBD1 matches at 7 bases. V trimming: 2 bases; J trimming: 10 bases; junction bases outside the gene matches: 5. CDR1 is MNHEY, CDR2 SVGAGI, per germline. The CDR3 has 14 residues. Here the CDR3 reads CASSYGAGGSPLHF. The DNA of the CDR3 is TGTGCCAGCAGTTACGGGGCAGGGGGATCACCCCTCCACTTT.

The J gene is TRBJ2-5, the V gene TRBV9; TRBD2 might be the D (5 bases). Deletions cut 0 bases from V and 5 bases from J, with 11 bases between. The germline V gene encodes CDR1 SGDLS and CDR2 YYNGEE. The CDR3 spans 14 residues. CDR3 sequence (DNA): TGTGCCAGCAGCGTAGAGTCTAGAGGGGAGACCCAGTACTTC. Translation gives CASSVESRGETQYF.

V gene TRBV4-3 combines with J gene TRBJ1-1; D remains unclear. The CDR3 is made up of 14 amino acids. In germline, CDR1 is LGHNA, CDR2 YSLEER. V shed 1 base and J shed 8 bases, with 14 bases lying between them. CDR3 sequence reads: CASSQAGGTGEAFF. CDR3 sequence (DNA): TGCGCCAGCAGCCAAGCGGGTGGTACCGGAGAAGCTTTCTTT.

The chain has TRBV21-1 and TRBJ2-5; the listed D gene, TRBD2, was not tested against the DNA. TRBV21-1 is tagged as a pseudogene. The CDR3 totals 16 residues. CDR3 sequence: CASSKDCPSGGKTQYF. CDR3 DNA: TGTGCCAGCAGCAAAGACTGTCCCAGCGGGGGGAAGACCCAGTACTTC.

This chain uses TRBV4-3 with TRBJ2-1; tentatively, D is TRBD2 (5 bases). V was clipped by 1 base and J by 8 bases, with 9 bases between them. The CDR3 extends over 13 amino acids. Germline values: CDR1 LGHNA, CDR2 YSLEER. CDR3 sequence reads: CASSQAEGHEQFF. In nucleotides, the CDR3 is TGCGCCAGCAGCCAAGCAGAGGGCCATGAGCAGTTCTTC.

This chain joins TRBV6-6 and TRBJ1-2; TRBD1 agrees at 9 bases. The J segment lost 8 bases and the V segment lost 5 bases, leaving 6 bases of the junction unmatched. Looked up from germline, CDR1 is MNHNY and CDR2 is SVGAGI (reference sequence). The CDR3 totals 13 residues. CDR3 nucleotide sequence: TGTGCCAGCAGTCGACGGACAGGGGAAGGCTACACCTTC. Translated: CASSRRTGEGYTF.

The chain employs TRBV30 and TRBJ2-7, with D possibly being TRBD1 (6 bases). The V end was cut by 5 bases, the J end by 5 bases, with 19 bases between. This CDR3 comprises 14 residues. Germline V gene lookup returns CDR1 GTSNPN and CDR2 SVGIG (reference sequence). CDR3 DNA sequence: TGTGCCTGGGGCCCTACACAGGGATCACACGAGCAGTACTTC. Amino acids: CAWGPTQGSHEQYF.

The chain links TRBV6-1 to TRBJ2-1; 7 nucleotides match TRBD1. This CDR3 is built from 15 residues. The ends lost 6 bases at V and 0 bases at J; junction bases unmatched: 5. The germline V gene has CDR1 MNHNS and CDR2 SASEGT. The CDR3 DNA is TGTGCCAGCAGCCCCACAGGGGACTCCTACAATGAGCAGTTCTTC. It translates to CASSPTGDSYNEQFF.

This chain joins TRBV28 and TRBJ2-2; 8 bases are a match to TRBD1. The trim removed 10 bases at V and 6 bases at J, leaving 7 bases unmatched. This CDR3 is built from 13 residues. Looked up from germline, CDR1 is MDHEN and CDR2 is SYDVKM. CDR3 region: CAIRTGKAGELFF. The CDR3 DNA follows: TGTGCCATCCGGACAGGGAAGGCCGGGGAGCTGTTTTTT.

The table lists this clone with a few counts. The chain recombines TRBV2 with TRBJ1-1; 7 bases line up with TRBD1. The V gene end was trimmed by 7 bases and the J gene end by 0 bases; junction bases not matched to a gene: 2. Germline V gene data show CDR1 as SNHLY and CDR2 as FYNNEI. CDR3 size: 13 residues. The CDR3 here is CASIQGVNTEAFF. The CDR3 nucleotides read TGTGCCAGCATTCAGGGGGTGAACACTGAAGCTTTCTTT.

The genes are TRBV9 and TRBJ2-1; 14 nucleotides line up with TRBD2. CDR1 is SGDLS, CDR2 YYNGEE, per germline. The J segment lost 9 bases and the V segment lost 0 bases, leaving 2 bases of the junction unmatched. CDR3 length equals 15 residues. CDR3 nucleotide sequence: TGTGCCAGCAGCGTAGGACTAGCGGGGGGGGCTGAGCAGTTCTTC. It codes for CASSVGLAGGAEQFF.

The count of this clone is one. The CDR3 is CASSLGELSGGPSNEQFF. As DNA, the CDR3 is TGTGCCAGCAGCTTAGGGGAACTTAGCGGGGGCCCCTCCAATGAGCAGTTCTTC. The chain links TRBV7-2 to TRBJ2-1; 9 nucleotides line up with TRBD2. Germline V gives CDR1 SGHTA, CDR2 FQGNSA. V lost 1 base, J lost 6 bases, and 13 bases stayed unmatched. The length of the CDR3 is 18 residues.